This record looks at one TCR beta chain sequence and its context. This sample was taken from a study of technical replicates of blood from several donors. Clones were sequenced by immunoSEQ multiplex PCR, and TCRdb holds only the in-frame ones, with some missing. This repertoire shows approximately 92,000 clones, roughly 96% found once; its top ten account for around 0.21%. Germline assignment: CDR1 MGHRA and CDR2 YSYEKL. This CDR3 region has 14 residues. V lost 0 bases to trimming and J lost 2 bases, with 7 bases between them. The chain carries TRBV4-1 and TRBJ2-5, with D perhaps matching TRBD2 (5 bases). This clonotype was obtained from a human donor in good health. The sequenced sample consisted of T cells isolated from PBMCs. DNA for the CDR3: TGCGCCAGCAGCCAAGACCCGGGGCAAGAGACCCAGTACTTC. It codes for CASSQDPGQETQYF.